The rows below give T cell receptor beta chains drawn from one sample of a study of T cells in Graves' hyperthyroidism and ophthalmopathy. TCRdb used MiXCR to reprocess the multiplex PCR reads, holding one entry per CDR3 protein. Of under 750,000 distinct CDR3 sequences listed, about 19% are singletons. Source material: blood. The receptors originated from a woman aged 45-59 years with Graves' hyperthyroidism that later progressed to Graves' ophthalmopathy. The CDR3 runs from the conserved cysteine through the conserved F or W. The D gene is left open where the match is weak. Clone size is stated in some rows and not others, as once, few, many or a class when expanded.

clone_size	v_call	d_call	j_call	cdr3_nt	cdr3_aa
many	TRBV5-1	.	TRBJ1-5	TGCGCCAGCAGCTTGGTAGGGGCTGACAATCAGCCCCAGCATTTT	CASSLVGADNQPQHF
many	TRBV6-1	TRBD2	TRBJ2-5	TGTGCCAGCAGTTTAGCGGCAATCGGGGGGGAGACCCAGTACTTC	CASSLAAIGGETQYF
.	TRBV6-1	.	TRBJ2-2	TGTGCCAGCAGTGTAGCCACTGCCACCGGGGAGCTGTTTTTT	CASSVATATGELFF
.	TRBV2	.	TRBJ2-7	TGTGCCAGCAGGGGACGTCTCAGCTCCTACGAGCAGTACTTC	CASRGRLSSYEQYF
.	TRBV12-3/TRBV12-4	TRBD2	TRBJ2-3	TGTGCCAGCAGGGAGCGGGGCGGGGGGGTCACAGATACGCAGTATTTT	CASRERGGGVTDTQYF
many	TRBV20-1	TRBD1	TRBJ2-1	TGCAGTGCAGGGGGCGGCGCACGGTCCTACAATGAGCAGTTCTTC	CSAGGGARSYNEQFF
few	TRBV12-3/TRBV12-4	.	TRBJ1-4	TGTGCCAGCAGTTTTGAGTCGTCGGAGGGGAGGGGGGAAAAACTGTTTTTT	CASSFESSEGRGEKLFF
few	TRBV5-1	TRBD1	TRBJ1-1	TGCGCCAGCAGCTGGGGAACAGGGGTGGAAGCTTTCTTT	CASSWGTGVEAFF
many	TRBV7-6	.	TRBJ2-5	TGTGCCAGCAGCCAACACCTACAAGAGACCCAGTACTTC	CASSQHLQETQYF
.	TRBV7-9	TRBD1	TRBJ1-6	TGTGCCAGCAGCCCTCCGGGACAGCATAATTCACCCCTCCACTTT	CASSPPGQHNSPLHF
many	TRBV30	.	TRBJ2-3	TGTGCCTGGAGTGGGGCAGGGGTAGATACGCAGTATTTT	CAWSGAGVDTQYF
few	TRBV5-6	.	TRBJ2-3	TGTGCCAGCAGCTTCGCCGGGACAGCGGGCGATACGCAGTATTTT	CASSFAGTAGDTQYF
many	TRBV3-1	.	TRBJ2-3	TGTGCCAGCAGCCAACCCCGGGACAAAACTAGGGATACGCAGTATTTT	CASSQPRDKTRDTQYF
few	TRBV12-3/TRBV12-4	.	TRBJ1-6	TGTGCCAGCAGACTCCAGGGCGGGGCATCACCCCTCCACTTT	CASRLQGGASPLHF
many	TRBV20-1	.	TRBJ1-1	TGCAGTGCACCTCAGGGACCTGTGAGTACTGAAGCTTTCTTT	CSAPQGPVSTEAFF
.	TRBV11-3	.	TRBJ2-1	TGTGCCAGCAGCCAAGATAGGGTTGAGCAGTTCTTC	CASSQDRVEQFF
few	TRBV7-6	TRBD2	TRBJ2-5	TGTGCCAGCAGCTTGGCGGGGGGGCCGGAGGAGACCCAGTACTTC	CASSLAGGPEETQYF
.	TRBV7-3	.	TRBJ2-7	TGTGCCAGCAGCCCAAACACTCGCGAGCAGTACTTC	CASSPNTREQYF
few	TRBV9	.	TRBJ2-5	TGTGCCAGCAGCCCAACTCTGGGGGGAGAGACCCAGTACTTC	CASSPTLGGETQYF
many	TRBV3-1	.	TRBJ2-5	TGTGCCAGCAGCCAAGATAATCTAAGCATGAAGACCCAGTACTTC	CASSQDNLSMKTQYF
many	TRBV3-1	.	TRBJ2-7	TGTGCCAGCAGCCAGCTGGGGAGGTCGGCCTACGAGCAGTACTTC	CASSQLGRSAYEQYF
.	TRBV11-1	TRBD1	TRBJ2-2	TGTGCCAGCAGCCGGACAGGGGGCCGGGAGCTGTTTTTT	CASSRTGGRELFF
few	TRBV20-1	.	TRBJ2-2	TGCAGTGCTTTAACCCTTGCCAGTACCGGGGAGCTGTTTTTT	CSALTLASTGELFF
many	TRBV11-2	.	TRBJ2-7	TGTGCCAGCAGCTTAGTGGGCAACCCCTACGAGCAGTACTTC	CASSLVGNPYEQYF